The T cell receptor (beta chain) described here comes from a study of identical twins. Points from the study as a whole: Beta out-of-frame twin sharing showed a weaker excess. In monozygotic twins, models underestimated the sharing of out-of-frame TCR alpha.

A single record per CDR3 protein comes from TCRdb applying MiXCR to the 5' RACE reads. Among 200,000 to 250,000 distinct CDR3 sequences, approximately 7% were seen once, and the ten largest hold 3% to 4%. The CDR3 is 18 amino acids. V lost 5 bases to trimming and J lost 1 base; unmatched junction nucleotides: 10. Per the germline V gene, CDR1 is SGHAT and CDR2 is FQDESV (reference sequence). With regard to this clonotype: Antigen unknown.

These data also formed part of another study, on yellow fever vaccine responses in identical twins.

The sample comprised memory (CD45RO+) T cells sorted from blood. This sequence was found in a woman younger than 30 in good health. V and J are TRBV11-1 and TRBJ2-1; 11 nucleotides align to TRBD2. CDR3 amino acids: CASSISGGAVPSYNEQFF. Here the CDR3 DNA reads TGTGCCAGCAGCATTAGCGGGGGGGCTGTCCCTTCCTACAATGAGCAGTTCTTC.